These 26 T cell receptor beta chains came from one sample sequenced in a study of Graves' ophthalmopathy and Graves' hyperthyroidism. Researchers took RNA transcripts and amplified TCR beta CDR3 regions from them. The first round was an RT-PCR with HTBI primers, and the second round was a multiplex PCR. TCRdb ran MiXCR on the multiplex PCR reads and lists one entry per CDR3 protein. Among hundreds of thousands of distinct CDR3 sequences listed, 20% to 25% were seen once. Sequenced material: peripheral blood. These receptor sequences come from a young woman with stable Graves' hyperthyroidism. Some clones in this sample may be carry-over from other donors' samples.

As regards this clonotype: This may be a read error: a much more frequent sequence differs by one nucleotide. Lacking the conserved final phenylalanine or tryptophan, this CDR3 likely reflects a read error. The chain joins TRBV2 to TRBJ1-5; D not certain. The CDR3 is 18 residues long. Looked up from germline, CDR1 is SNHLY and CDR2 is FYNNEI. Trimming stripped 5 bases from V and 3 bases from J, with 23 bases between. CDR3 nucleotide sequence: TGTGCCAGCAGTTACTCGATCCTCGACCAGGTCAACAATCAGCCCCAGCATTTG. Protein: CASSYSILDQVNNQPQHL.

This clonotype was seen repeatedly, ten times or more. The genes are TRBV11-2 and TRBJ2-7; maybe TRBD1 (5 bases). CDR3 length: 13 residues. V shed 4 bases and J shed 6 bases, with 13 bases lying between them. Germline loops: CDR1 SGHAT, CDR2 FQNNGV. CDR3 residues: CASSSQQGGEQYF. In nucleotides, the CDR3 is TGTGCCAGCAGCTCCCAGCAGGGCGGCGAGCAGTACTTC.

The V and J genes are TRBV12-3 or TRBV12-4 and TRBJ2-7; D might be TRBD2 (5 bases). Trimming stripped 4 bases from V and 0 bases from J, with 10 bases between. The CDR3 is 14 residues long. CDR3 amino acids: CASSWSGSSYEQYF. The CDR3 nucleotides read TGTGCCAGCAGTTGGAGCGGTAGCTCCTACGAGCAGTACTTC.

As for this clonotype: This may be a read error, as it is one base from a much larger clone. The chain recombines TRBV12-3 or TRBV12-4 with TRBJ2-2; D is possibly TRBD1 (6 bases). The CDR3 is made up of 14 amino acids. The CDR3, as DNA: TGTGCCAGCAGGGGGGTCAGGGACACCGGGGAGCTGTGTTTT. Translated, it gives CASRGVRDTGELCF.

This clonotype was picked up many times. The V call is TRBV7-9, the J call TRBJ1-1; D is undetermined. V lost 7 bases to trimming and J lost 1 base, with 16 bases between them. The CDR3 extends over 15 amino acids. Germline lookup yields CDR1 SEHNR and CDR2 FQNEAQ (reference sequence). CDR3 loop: CASTLLGGANTEAFF. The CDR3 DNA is TGTGCCAGCACCCTACTAGGCGGAGCGAACACTGAAGCTTTCTTT.

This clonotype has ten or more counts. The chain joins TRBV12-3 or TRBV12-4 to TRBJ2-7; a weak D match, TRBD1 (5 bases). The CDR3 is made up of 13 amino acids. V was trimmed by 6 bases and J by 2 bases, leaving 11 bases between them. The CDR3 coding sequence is TGTGCCAGCAGCGATTTAGGGGCCTACGAGCAGTACTTC. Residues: CASSDLGAYEQYF.

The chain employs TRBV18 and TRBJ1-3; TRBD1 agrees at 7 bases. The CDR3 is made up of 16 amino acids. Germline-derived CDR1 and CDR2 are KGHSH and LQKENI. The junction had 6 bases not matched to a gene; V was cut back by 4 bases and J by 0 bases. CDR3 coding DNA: TGTGCCAGCTCACGGGGGACAGAGAGCTCTGGAAACACCATATATTTT. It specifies CASSRGTESSGNTIYF.

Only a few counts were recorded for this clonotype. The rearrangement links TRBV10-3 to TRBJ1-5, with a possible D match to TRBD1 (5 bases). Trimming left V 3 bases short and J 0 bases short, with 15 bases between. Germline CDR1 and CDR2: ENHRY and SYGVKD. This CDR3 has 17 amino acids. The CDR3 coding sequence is TGTGCCATCAGTGAACTGGGGGAGGGAGATAGCAATCAGCCCCAGCATTTT. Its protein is CAISELGEGDSNQPQHF.

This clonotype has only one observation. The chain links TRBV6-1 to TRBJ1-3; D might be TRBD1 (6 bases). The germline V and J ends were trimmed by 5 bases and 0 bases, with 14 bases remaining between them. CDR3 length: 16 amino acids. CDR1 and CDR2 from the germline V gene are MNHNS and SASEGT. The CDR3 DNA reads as TGTGCCAGCAGTCGAGACAGGTGGACCTCTGGAAACACCATATATTTT. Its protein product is CASSRDRWTSGNTIYF.

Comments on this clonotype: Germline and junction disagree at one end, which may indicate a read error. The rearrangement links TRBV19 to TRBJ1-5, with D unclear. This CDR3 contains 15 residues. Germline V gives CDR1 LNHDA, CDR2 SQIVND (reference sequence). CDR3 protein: CASSNGQRTNHPQHF. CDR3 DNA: TGTGCCAGTAGTAACGGGCAGCGGACTAATCATCCCCAGCATTTT.

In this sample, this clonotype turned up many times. The CDR3 sequence is CASSSLQGVQNTEAFF. DNA for the CDR3: TGTGCCAGCAGTTCCCTACAGGGAGTTCAGAACACTGAAGCTTTCTTT. V and J are TRBV27 and TRBJ1-1, with D possibly TRBD1 on 6 matching bases. Germline CDR1 is MNHEY and CDR2 is SMNVEV (reference sequence). This CDR3 contains 16 residues. V shed 4 bases and J shed 1 base, with 16 bases lying between them.

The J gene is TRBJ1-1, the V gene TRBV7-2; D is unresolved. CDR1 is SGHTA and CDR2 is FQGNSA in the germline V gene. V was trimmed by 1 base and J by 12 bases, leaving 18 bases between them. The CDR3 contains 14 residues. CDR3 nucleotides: TGTGCCAGCAGCTTAGACCTCGGCCTAGCCGTCACTTTCTTT. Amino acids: CASSLDLGLAVTFF.

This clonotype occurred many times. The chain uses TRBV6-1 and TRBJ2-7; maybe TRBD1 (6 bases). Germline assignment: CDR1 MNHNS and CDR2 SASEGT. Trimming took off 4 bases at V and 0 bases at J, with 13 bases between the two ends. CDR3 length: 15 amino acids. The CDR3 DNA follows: TGTGCCAGCAGTGCAGGTCAGGACAGCTCCTACGAGCAGTACTTC. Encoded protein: CASSAGQDSSYEQYF.

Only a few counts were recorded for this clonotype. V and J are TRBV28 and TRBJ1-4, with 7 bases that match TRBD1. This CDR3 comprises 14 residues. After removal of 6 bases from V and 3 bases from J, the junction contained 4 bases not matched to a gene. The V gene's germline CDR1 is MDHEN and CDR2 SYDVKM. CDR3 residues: CASSPRGANEKLFF. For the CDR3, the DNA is TGTGCCAGCAGCCCCAGGGGGGCTAATGAAAAACTGTTTTTT.

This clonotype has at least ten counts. CDR3 in DNA: TGCGCCAGCAGCTTGGAAGGTAGCGGGGACGAGCAGTACTTC. It encodes CASSLEGSGDEQYF. The chain joins TRBV5-1 to TRBJ2-7, with 8 bases aligning to TRBD2. V shed 0 bases, J shed 5 bases, and the junction held 4 bases outside the gene matches. Germline lookup yields CDR1 SGHRS and CDR2 YFSETQ. The CDR3 loop spans 14 amino acids.

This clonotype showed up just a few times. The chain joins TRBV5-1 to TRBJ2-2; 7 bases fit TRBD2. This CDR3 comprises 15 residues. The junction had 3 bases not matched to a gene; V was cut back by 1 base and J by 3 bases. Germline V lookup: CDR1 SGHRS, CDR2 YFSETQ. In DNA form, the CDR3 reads TGCGCCAGCAGCTTGTTTGGGGGGGACACCGGGGAGCTGTTTTTT. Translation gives CASSLFGGDTGELFF.

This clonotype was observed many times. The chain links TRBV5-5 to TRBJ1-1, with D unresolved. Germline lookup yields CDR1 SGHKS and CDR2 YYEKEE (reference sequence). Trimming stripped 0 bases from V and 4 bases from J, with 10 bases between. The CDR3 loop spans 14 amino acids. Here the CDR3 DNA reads TGTGCCAGCAGCTTGGATCTCCCGAGCACTGAAGCTTTCTTT. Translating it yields CASSLDLPSTEAFF.

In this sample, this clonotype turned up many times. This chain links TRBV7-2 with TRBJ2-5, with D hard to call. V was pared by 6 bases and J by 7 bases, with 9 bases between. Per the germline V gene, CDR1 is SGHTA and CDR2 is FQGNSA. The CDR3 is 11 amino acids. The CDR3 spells CASSWSGTQYF. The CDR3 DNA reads TGTGCCAGCAGTTGGTCGGGGACCCAGTACTTC.

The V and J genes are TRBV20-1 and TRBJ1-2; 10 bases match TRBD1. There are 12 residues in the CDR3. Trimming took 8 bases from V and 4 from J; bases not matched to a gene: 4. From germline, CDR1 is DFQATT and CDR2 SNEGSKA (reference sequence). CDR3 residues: CSPRDRGYGYTF. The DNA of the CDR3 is TGCAGTCCAAGGGACAGGGGCTATGGCTACACCTTC.

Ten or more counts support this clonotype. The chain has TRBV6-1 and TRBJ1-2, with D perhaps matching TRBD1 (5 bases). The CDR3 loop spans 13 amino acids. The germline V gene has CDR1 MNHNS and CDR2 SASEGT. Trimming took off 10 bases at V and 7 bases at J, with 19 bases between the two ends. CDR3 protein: CATSIDSLLGYTF. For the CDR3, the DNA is TGTGCCACCTCCATCGACAGCCTCCTTGGCTACACCTTC.

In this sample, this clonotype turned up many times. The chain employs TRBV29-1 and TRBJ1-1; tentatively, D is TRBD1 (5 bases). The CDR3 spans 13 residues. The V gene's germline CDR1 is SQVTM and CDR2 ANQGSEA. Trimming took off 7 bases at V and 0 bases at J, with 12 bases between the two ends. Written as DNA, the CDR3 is TGCAGCGCTTTGACAGTCATGAACACTGAAGCTTTCTTT. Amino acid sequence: CSALTVMNTEAFF. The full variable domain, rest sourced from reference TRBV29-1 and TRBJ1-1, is SAVISQKPSRDICQRGTSLTIQCQVDSQVTMMFWYRQQPGQSLTLIATANQGSEATYESGFVIDKFPISRPNLTFSTLTVSNMSPEDSSIYLCSALTVMNTEAFFGQGTRLTVV.

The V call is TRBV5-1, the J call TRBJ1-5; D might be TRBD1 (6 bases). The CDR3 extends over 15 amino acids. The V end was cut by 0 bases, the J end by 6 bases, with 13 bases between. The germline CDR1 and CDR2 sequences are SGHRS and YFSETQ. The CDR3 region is CASSLDGGGSQPQHF. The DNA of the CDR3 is TGCGCCAGCAGCTTGGACGGGGGCGGGAGTCAGCCCCAGCATTTT.

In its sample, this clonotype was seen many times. CDR3 nucleotides: TGTGCCAGCAGTTTCGGACAGGGCACCTATGGCTACACCTTC. It encodes CASSFGQGTYGYTF. The chain has TRBV12-3 or TRBV12-4 and TRBJ1-2; 8 bases map to TRBD1. The CDR3 is 14 residues long. The V gene end was trimmed by 3 bases and the J gene end by 4 bases; junction bases not matched to a gene: 4.

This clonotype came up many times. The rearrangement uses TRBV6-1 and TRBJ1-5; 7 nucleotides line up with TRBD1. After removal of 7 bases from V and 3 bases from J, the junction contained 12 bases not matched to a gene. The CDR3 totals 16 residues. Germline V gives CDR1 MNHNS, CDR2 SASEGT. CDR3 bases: TGTGCCAGCATAAAAAGAACCGGGACAGACAATCAGCCCCAGCATTTT. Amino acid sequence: CASIKRTGTDNQPQHF.

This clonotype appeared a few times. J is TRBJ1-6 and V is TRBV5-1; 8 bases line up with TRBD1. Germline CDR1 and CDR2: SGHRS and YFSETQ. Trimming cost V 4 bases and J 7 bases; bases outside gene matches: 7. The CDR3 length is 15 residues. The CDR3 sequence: CASSPWTGTNSPLHF. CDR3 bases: TGCGCCAGCAGCCCATGGACAGGGACCAATTCACCCCTCCACTTT.

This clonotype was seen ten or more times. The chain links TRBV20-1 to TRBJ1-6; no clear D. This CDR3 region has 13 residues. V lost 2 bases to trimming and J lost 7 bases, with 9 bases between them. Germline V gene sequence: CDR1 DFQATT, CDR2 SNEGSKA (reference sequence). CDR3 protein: CSARQIQNSPLHF. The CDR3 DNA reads TGCAGTGCTAGACAGATCCAGAATTCACCCCTCCACTTT.